The present T cell receptor beta chain was sequenced within a study of CD8 T cells in acute hepatitis C reinfection. Time point given: naive CD8 control sorted from an acute-time-point sample. Donors were people who inject drugs, followed every 3 months. The assay was immunoSEQ multiplex PCR, and TCRdb's table has in-frame clones only and misses some. The sample includes some 40,000 clones, 87% of them seen just once. The germline CDR1 and CDR2 sequences are SQVTM and ANQGSEA. The CDR3 runs to 14 residues. The V and J ends lost 7 bases and 0 bases respectively, with 13 bases between them. Sequencing was carried out using naive CD8+ T cells from PBMCs. The receptor was derived from a man aged 25 to 40 with chronic hepatitis C. The chain uses TRBV29-1 and TRBJ2-1; either TRBD1 or TRBD2 may fit D (5 bases each). The CDR3 nucleotides read TGCAGCGCCCCGGGGCAGTCCTCCTACAATGAGCAGTTCTTC. This sequence encodes CSAPGQSSYNEQFF.